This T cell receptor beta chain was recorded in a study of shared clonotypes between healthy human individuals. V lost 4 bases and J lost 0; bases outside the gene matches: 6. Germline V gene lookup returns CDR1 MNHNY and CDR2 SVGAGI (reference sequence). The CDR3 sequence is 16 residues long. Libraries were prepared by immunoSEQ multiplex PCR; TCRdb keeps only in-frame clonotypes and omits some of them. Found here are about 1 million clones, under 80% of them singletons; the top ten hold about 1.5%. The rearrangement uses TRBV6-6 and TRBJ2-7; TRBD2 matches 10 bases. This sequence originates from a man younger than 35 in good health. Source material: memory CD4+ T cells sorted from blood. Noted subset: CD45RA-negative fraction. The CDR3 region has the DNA TGTGCCAGCAGTTCCACGGGACTAGCGAGCTCCTACGAGCAGTACTTC. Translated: CASSSTGLASSYEQYF.